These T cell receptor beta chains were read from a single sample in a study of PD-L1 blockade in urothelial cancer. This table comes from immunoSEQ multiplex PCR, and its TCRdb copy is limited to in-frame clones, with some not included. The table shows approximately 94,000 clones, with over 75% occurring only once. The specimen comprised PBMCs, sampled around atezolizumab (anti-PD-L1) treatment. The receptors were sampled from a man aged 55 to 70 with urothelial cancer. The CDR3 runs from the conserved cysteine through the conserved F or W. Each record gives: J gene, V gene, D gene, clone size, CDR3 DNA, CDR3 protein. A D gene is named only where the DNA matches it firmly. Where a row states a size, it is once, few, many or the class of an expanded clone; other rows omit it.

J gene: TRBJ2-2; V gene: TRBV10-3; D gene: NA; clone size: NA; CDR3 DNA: TGTGCCATCTCCCAGGCTGGGGAGCTGTTTTTT; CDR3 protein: CAISQAGELFF
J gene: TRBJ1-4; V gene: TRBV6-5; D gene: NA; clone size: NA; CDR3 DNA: TGTGCCAGCGGAGACAGATTTAATGAAAAACTGTTTTTT; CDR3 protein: CASGDRFNEKLFF
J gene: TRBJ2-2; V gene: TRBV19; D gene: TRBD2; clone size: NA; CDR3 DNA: TGTGCCAGTAGTTTGGCGGGGGGGAGTGGCACCGGGGAGCTGTTTTTT; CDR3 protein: CASSLAGGSGTGELFF
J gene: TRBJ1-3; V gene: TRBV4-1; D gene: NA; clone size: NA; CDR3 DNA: TGCGCCAGCAGCCAAGATGCCGTAGCTCCTGGAAACACCATATATTTT; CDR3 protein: CASSQDAVAPGNTIYF
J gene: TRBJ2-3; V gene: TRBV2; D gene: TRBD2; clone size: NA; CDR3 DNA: TGTGCCAGCAGTTCTAGCGGGGGACAATGGGATACGCAGTATTTT; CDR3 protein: CASSSSGGQWDTQYF
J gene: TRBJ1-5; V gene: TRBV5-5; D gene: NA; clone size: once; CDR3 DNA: TGTGCCAGCAGCTCAAGACAGGTGGGGGATCAGCCCCAGCATTTT; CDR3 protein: CASSSRQVGDQPQHF
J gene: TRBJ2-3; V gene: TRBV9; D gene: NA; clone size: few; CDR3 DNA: TGTGCCAGCAGCTCCTCCCCCAGGTTAGGCTCGGGCACAGATACGCAGTATTTT; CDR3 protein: CASSSSPRLGSGTDTQYF
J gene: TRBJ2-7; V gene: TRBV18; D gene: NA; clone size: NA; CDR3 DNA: TGTGCCAGCTCCCCCGAGCACGAGCAGTACTTC; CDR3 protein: CASSPEHEQYF
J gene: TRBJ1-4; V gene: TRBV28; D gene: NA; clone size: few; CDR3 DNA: TGTGCCAGCGCCCAATCAGGGTTTCGGGATGAAAAACTGTTTTTT; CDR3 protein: CASAQSGFRDEKLFF
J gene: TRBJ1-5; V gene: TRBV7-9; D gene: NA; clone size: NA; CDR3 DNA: TGTGCCAGCAGCTTAGGGAGGGCTAGCAATCAGCCCCAGCATTTT; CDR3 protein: CASSLGRASNQPQHF
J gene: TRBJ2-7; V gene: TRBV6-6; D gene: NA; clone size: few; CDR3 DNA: TGTGCCAGCAGCCGCGGGACCACCCCACTTTCCTACGAGCAGTACTTC; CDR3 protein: CASSRGTTPLSYEQYF
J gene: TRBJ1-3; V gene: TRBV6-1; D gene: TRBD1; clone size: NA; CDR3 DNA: TGTGCCAGCAGTATGGGACAGGGGTTGTACACCATATATTTT; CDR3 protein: CASSMGQGLYTIYF
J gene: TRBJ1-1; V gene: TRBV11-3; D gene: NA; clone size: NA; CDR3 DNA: TGTGCCAGCAGCACAAGACGTGCGGCTGAAGCTTTCTTT; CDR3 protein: CASSTRRAAEAFF
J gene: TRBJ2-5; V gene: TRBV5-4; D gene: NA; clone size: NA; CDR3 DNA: TGTGCCAGCAGCCCCATCGGACAGCAAGAGACCCAGTACTTC; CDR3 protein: CASSPIGQQETQYF
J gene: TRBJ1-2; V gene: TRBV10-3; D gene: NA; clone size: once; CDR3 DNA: TGTGCCATCAGTGAGTCGAGGGCTAACTATGGCTACACCTTC; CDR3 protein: CAISESRANYGYTF
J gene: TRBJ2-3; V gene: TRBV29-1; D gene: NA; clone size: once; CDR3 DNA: TGCAGCGTTCTAGCGCCGTCAGATACGCAGTATTTT; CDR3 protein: CSVLAPSDTQYF
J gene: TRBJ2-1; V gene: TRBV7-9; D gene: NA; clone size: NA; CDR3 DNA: TGTGCCAGCAGCTTAGAGGAGGCTCAAGGGCAGTTCTTC; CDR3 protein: CASSLEEAQGQFF
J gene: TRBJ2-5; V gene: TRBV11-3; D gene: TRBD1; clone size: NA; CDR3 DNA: TGTGCCAGCAGCTTCGGACAGGCCGGGGAGACCCAGTACTTC; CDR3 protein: CASSFGQAGETQYF
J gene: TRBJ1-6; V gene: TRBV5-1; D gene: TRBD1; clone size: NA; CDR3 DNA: TGCGCCAGCAGCAAGGACGGACAGGGCGGCAGTTCACCCCTCCACTTT; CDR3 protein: CASSKDGQGGSSPLHF
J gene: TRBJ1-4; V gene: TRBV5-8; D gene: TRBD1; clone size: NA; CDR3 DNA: TGTGCCAGCAGCTGGACAGGGTTTGCAACTAATGAAAAACTGTTTTTT; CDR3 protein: CASSWTGFATNEKLFF
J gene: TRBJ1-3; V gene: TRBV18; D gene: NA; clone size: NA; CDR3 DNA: TGTGCCAGCTCACGGGAAGTAGGAGGGAACACCATATATTTT; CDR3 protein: CASSREVGGNTIYF
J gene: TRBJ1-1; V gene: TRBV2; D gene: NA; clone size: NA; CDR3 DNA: TGTGCCAGCAGTGAGTTGGGGGGGCAGGCTGAAGCTTTCTTT; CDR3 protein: CASSELGGQAEAFF
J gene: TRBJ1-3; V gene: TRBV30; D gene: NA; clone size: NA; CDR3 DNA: TGTGCCTGGAGGACAGGAAACACCATATATTTT; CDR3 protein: CAWRTGNTIYF
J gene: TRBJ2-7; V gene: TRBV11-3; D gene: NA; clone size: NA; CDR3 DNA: TGTGCCAGCAGCCGGGTCGGCTACGAGCAGTACTTC; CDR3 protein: CASSRVGYEQYF
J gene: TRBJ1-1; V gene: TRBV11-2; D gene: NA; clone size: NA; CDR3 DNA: TGTGCCAGCAGCCTTGGCGGGGCGAACACTGAAGCTTTCTTT; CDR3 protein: CASSLGGANTEAFF
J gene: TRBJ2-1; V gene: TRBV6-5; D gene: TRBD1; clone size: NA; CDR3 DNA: TGTGCCAGCAGTTACCAGGGGGCGGGGAATGAGCAGTTCTTC; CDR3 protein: CASSYQGAGNEQFF
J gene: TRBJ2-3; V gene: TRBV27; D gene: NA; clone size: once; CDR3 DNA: TGTGCCAGCAGTTTAGGAAGGGGCCTCAGCACAGATACGCAGTATTTT; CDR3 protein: CASSLGRGLSTDTQYF
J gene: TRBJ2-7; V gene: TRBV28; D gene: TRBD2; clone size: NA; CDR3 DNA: TGTGCCAGCAGTTACGGGACTAGCTCCTACGAGCAGTACTTC; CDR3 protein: CASSYGTSSYEQYF
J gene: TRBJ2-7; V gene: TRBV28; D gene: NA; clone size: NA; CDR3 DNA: TGTGCCAGCAGTTACACCGGGTACGAGCAGTACTTC; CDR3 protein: CASSYTGYEQYF
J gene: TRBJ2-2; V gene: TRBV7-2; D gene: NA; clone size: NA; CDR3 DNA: TGTGCCAGCAGCTCCTGGGCGGGACTTACTAACACCGGGGAGCTGTTTTTT; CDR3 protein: CASSSWAGLTNTGELFF
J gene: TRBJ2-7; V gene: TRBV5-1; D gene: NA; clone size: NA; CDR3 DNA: TGCGCCAGCAGCTCTCCTGACAGAGGGGGCGAGCAGTACTTC; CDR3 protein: CASSSPDRGGEQYF
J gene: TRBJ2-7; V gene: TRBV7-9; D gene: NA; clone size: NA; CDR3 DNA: TGTGCCAGCAGCTTATTGTCAGGGGCATTGAATCAGCAGTACTTC; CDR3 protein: CASSLLSGALNQQYF
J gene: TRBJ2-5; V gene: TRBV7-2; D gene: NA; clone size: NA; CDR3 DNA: TGTGCCAGCAGCTTACAACACAGCCAAGAGACCCAGTACTTC; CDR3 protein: CASSLQHSQETQYF
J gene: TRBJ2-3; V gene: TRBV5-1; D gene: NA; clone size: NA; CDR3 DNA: TGCGCCAGCAGCTTGGCTCAGACTACAGATACGCAGTATTTT; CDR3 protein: CASSLAQTTDTQYF
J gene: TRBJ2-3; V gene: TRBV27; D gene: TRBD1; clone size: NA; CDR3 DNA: TGTGCCAGCAGTTTGACCACCCGGGACAGGGGTTTTCAATACACAGATACGCAGTATTTT; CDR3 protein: CASSLTTRDRGFQYTDTQYF
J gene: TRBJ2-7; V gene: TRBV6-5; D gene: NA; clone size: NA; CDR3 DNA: TGTGCCAGCTCGATCGGGGACACATACGAGCAGTACTTC; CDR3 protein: CASSIGDTYEQYF
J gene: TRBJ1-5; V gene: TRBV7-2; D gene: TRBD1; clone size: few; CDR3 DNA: TGTGCCAGCAGCATACAGGGGGATCAGCCCCAGCATTTT; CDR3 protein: CASSIQGDQPQHF
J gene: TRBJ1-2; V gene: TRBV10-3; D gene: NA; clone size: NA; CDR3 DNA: TGTGCCATTTCCTGGGGGGGACCTAACTATGGCTACACCTTC; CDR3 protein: CAISWGGPNYGYTF
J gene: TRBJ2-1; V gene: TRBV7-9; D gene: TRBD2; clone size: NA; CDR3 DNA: TGTGCCAGCAGCTTCCGGGGAGGGGACAATGAGCAGTTCTTC; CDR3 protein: CASSFRGGDNEQFF
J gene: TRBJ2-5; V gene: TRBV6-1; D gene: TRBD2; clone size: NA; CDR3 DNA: TGTGCCAGCAGTCTCCTAGCGGGACAAGAGACCCAGTACTTC; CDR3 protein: CASSLLAGQETQYF
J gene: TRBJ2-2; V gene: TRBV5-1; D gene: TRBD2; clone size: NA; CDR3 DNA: TGCGCCAGCAGCCTCGGGCGGGTGGCGGGAGACGGGGAGCTGTTTTTT; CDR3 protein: CASSLGRVAGDGELFF
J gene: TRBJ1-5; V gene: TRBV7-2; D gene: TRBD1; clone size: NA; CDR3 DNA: TGTGCCAGCAGCACGGACAGGGTGAATCAGCCCCAGCATTTT; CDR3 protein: CASSTDRVNQPQHF
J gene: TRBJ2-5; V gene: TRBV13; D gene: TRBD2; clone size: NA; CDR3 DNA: TGTGCCGCTACCCGCCGGGGGAGCGGGGGGACCCAGTACTTC; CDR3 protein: CAATRRGSGGTQYF
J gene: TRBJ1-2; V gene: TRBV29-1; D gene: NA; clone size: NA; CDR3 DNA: TGCAGCGCTAAGGACACACCTAACTATGGCTACACCTTC; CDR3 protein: CSAKDTPNYGYTF
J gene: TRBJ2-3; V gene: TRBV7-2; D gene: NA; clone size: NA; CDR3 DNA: TGTGCCAGCAGCTTATATCCCGTGACAGATACGCAGTATTTT; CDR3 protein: CASSLYPVTDTQYF
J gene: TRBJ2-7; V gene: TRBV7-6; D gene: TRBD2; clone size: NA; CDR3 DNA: TGTGCCAGCAGCTTAGTCCGGGAGGGCTACGAGCAGTACTTC; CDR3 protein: CASSLVREGYEQYF
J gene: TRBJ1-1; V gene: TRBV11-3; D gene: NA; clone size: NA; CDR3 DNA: TGTGCCAGCAGCTTAAGGGAGGAAGCTTTCTTT; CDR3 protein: CASSLREEAFF